This T cell receptor (beta chain) derives from a study of tumor-infiltrating lymphocytes in primary liver carcinoma. Study-wide context: Enrolled patients were male and female, aged 30 to 69 years. Samples yielded about 3.65 to 8 million productive TCRbeta reads, similar across tissue types. Study findings and constraints: Significantly greater top-250-clone fractions characterized tumors relative to blood (p = 0.039). A small share of top clones, only about 8-25%, was found in all five tumor regions.

RNA and DNA were co-extracted from around 18-30 mg of unsorted bulk tissue. Synthesis of TCR beta cDNA was carried out from 500 ng total RNA with a constant-region primer. For TCR beta, libraries were produced by three nested multiplex PCR rounds using slightly modified ARM-PCR. TCRdb used MiXCR to reprocess the multiplex PCR reads, holding one entry per CDR3 protein. This table has more than 90,000 distinct CDR3 sequences, around 66% appearing once. A remark on this clonotype: Its antigen is currently unknown. Germline is not matched at one junction end, which may reflect a read error.

Sample: liver tumor tissue from sampling region 2. Regarding subset: tumor region T2, inferior pole. The receptor's source is a woman aged 55-69 years with primary liver carcinoma and hepatitis B virus infection.

The CDR3 loop reads CAISRQRGYTGELFF. The CDR3 DNA reads TGTGCCATCAGCAGACAGCGGGGGTACACCGGGGAGCTGTTTTTT. The chain links TRBV5-6 to TRBJ2-2; 8 bases fit TRBD2. Germline-derived CDR1 and CDR2 are SGHDT and YYEEEE. This CDR3 has 15 amino acids.